A single sample gave rise to the 15 T cell receptor beta chains below, sequenced in a study of blood T cell repertoires in COVID-19. TCRdb's copy holds only in-frame clones and misses some; the assay was immunoSEQ multiplex PCR. The table lists approximately 92,000 clones, around 84% of them singletons. Sequencing was carried out using peripheral blood. These receptor sequences come from a man aged 70-80 years with active or convalescent COVID-19.

The chain links TRBV19 to TRBJ1-5, with D possibly TRBD1 on 6 matching bases. This CDR3 has 14 residues. The germline CDR1 and CDR2 sequences are LNHDA and SQIVND (reference sequence). Trimming stripped 3 bases from V and 3 bases from J, with 9 bases between. The CDR3 loop reads CASSIGQNNQPQHF. The DNA for the CDR3 is TGTGCCAGTAGTATTGGACAGAACAATCAGCCCCAGCATTTT. The whole variable domain, remainder taken from reference TRBV19 and TRBJ1-5, is DGGITQSPKYLFRKEGQNVTLSCEQNLNHDAMYWYRQDPGQGLRLIYYSQIVNDFQKGDIAEGYSVSREKKESFPLTVTSAQKNPTAFYLCASSIGQNNQPQHFGDGTRLSIL.

This chain connects TRBV18 to TRBJ2-1; 8 bases agree with TRBD1. CDR1 is KGHSH, CDR2 LQKENI, per germline. The CDR3 sequence is 15 residues long. J lost 6 bases, V lost 2 bases, and 6 bases had no gene match. CDR3 region: CASSPRTGTANEQFF. The CDR3 region has the DNA TGTGCCAGCTCACCAAGGACAGGGACGGCCAATGAGCAGTTCTTC.

J is TRBJ1-1 and V is TRBV28; 9 bases line up with TRBD1. This CDR3 has 15 amino acids. Germline CDR1 MDHEN, CDR2 SYDVKM. Unmatched junction bases numbered 10, after V lost 6 bases and J lost 5 bases. Written as DNA, the CDR3 is TGTGCCAGCAGCGTTGGGGGGGACAGGGAGACTGAAGCTTTCTTT. The encoded protein is CASSVGGDRETEAFF.

V gene TRBV7-2 combines with J gene TRBJ1-5; a possible D gene is TRBD1 (6 bases). Trimming shortened V by 1 base and J by 4 bases, and 11 bases separated the two germline ends. The CDR3 runs to 15 residues. The germline V gene encodes CDR1 SGHTA and CDR2 FQGNSA. CDR3 DNA sequence: TGTGCCAGCAGCTTAGGGGGGACAACGAATCAGCCCCAGCATTTT. It translates to CASSLGGTTNQPQHF. The full variable domain, rest sourced from reference TRBV7-2 and TRBJ1-5, is GAGVSQSPSNKVTEKGKDVELRCDPISGHTALYWYRQSLGQGLEFLIYFQGNSAPDKSGLPSDRFSAERTGGSVSTLTIQRTQQEDSAVYLCASSLGGTTNQPQHFGDGTRLSIL.

The chain carries TRBV27 and TRBJ1-1; 7 bases line up with TRBD1. Germline V gene sequence: CDR1 MNHEY, CDR2 SMNVEV (reference sequence). Trimming cost V 2 bases and J 5 bases; bases outside gene matches: 8. This CDR3 is 15 amino acids long. CDR3 DNA sequence: TGTGCCAGCAGTTTAACCTCGACAGGGCAGACTGAAGCTTTCTTT. Encoded protein: CASSLTSTGQTEAFF.

The rearrangement uses TRBV19 and TRBJ2-3; 9 nucleotides agree with TRBD2. The CDR3 sequence is 18 residues long. Germline V lookup: CDR1 LNHDA, CDR2 SQIVND (reference sequence). V lost 1 base and J lost 3; bases outside the gene matches: 11. This CDR3 is CASSIGAQRSGGTDTQYF. Here the CDR3 DNA reads TGTGCCAGTAGTATAGGCGCCCAACGAAGCGGGGGGACAGATACGCAGTATTTT.

The chain links TRBV5-1 to TRBJ1-6, with TRBD1 as a possible D gene (6 bases). This CDR3 comprises 14 residues. Germline V gives CDR1 SGHRS, CDR2 YFSETQ. V dropped 4 bases and J dropped 8 bases, with 13 bases sitting between them. This chain's CDR3 is CASSLGPGDSPLHF. The CDR3 DNA is TGCGCCAGCAGCCTAGGGCCAGGGGATTCACCCCTCCACTTT.

This clone showed up just once. The chain combines TRBV27 with TRBJ2-7; possible D gene TRBD1, 6 bases. Trimming shortened V by 7 bases and J by 4 bases, and 26 bases separated the two germline ends. Germline CDR1 reads MNHEY; CDR2 reads SMNVEV (reference sequence). This CDR3 has 17 residues. The CDR3: CASTLFPHSDRPYEQYF. DNA for the CDR3: TGTGCCAGCACTCTGTTTCCCCATTCGGACAGACCGTACGAGCAGTACTTC.

The chain recombines TRBV3-1 (or the pseudogene TRBV3-2) with TRBJ2-3; TRBD2 might be the D (5 bases). The V end lost 4 bases, the J end lost 5 bases, and 10 bases lay between the germline ends. Germline assignment: CDR1 LGHDT and CDR2 YNNKEL (reference sequence). The CDR3 runs 13 residues. The CDR3 reads CASSRWGEDTQYF. The CDR3 DNA reads as TGTGCCAGCAGCCGGTGGGGAGAAGATACGCAGTATTTT.

The gene calls are TRBV6-5 and TRBJ2-1; 10 bases match TRBD1. V shed 5 bases and J 4 bases; nucleotides not matched to a gene: 2. CDR1 is MNHEY, CDR2 SVGAGI, per germline. This CDR3 has 14 amino acids. For the CDR3, the DNA is TGTGCCAGCAGTCCGGGACAGGGGTACAATGAGCAGTTCTTC. It is translated as CASSPGQGYNEQFF.

The rearrangement uses TRBV5-1 and TRBJ1-2; 12 nucleotides match TRBD1. The germline gives CDR1 SGHRS, CDR2 YFSETQ. J was trimmed by 0 bases and V by 4 bases; bases with no gene match: 10. The CDR3 totals 18 residues. The CDR3 is CASSRAGTGGSSNYGYTF. DNA for the CDR3: TGCGCCAGCAGCCGGGCGGGGACAGGGGGCTCGTCTAACTATGGCTACACCTTC.

V is TRBV21-1 and J is TRBJ1-1. TRBV21-1 is annotated as a pseudogene. This CDR3 region has 14 residues. Written as DNA, the CDR3 is TGTGCCAGCTGGGAGGAGACGGAGAACACTGAAGCTTTCTTT. Its translation: CASWEETENTEAFF.

This clone was seen once. The chain combines TRBV12-3 or TRBV12-4 with TRBJ1-3, with D unresolved. This CDR3 has 11 amino acids. V gave up 6 bases and J gave up 4 bases, with 4 bases separating them. The CDR3 bases are TGTGCCAGCAGCCCAGGAAACACCATATATTTT. It yields the protein CASSPGNTIYF.

This CDR3 reads CASSQLKTSGAKWEQFF. The CDR3 region has the DNA TGTGCCAGCAGCCAACTAAAGACTAGCGGGGCGAAGTGGGAGCAGTTCTTC. The rearrangement uses TRBV14 and TRBJ2-1; 11 bases are shared with TRBD2. The length of the CDR3 is 17 residues. The junction had 13 bases not matched to a gene; V was cut back by 2 bases and J by 10 bases. Germline CDR1 is SGHDN and CDR2 is FVKESK.

The chain combines TRBV2 with TRBJ2-2; tentative D call: TRBD2 (5 bases). The CDR3 is 15 residues long. Germline CDR1 and CDR2: SNHLY and FYNNEI. Trimming took 7 bases from V and 4 from J, leaving 16 bases between them. The DNA for the CDR3 is TGTGCCAGCAACGCCCTGGGAAGCGGCACCGGGGAGCTGTTTTTT. Amino acid sequence: CASNALGSGTGELFF.